Listed below are T cell receptor beta chains from one sample, sequenced in a study of T cells in Graves' hyperthyroidism and ophthalmopathy. Each CDR3 protein gets one entry after TCRdb re-called the multiplex PCR reads with MiXCR. The table includes around 300,000 distinct CDR3 sequences, approximately 15% detected once. Sequences were obtained from blood. These TCRs come from a woman in her 30s with Graves' hyperthyroidism. CDR3s include the opening cysteine and the closing phenylalanine or tryptophan. Fields, in order: D gene, J gene, V gene, CDR3 length, clone size, CDR3 protein, CDR3 DNA. D genes are given only for firm matches. The listing skips clone size in some rows; elsewhere it reads once, few, many or a size class.

d_call: NA
j_call: TRBJ1-5
v_call: TRBV28
cdr3_length: 15
clone_size: many
cdr3_aa: CASSLSRARSQPQHF
cdr3_nt: TGTGCCAGCAGTTTAAGCAGGGCTAGGAGTCAGCCCCAGCATTTT

d_call: NA
j_call: TRBJ2-4
v_call: TRBV11-2
cdr3_length: 16
clone_size: few
cdr3_aa: CASSSFRGRAKNIQYF
cdr3_nt: TGTGCCAGCAGCAGCTTTAGAGGAAGGGCCAAAAACATTCAGTACTTC

d_call: NA
j_call: TRBJ2-7
v_call: TRBV20-1
cdr3_length: 12
clone_size: NA
cdr3_aa: CSADPQGYEQYF
cdr3_nt: TGCAGTGCAGACCCCCAGGGTTACGAGCAGTACTTC

d_call: NA
j_call: TRBJ2-2
v_call: TRBV11-2
cdr3_length: 14
clone_size: many
cdr3_aa: CASSFGFKAEELFF
cdr3_nt: TGTGCCAGCAGCTTTGGATTTAAAGCGGAGGAGCTGTTTTTT

d_call: NA
j_call: TRBJ2-3
v_call: TRBV20-1
cdr3_length: 14
clone_size: few
cdr3_aa: CSAEGDSTGDTQYF
cdr3_nt: TGCAGTGCAGAGGGGGACTCCACGGGGGATACGCAGTATTTT

d_call: NA
j_call: TRBJ1-1
v_call: TRBV29-1
cdr3_length: 11
clone_size: many
cdr3_aa: CSATEARIAFF
cdr3_nt: TGCAGCGCCACAGAAGCCCGGATAGCTTTCTTT

d_call: TRBD2
j_call: TRBJ2-1
v_call: TRBV12-3/TRBV12-4
cdr3_length: 14
clone_size: many
cdr3_aa: CASSPLAGNNEQFF
cdr3_nt: TGTGCCAGCAGCCCACTAGCGGGAAACAATGAGCAGTTCTTC

d_call: NA
j_call: TRBJ2-1
v_call: TRBV19
cdr3_length: 13
clone_size: NA
cdr3_aa: CASSIRIRSEQFF
cdr3_nt: TGTGCCAGTAGTATCAGGATTAGAAGTGAGCAGTTCTTC

d_call: NA
j_call: TRBJ2-2
v_call: TRBV5-1
cdr3_length: 13
clone_size: few
cdr3_aa: CASSNVNTGELFF
cdr3_nt: TGCGCCAGCAGCAACGTGAACACCGGGGAGCTGTTTTTT

d_call: TRBD1
j_call: TRBJ2-3
v_call: TRBV20-1
cdr3_length: 16
clone_size: many
cdr3_aa: CSARVGQRDYTDTQYF
cdr3_nt: TGCAGTGCTAGAGTGGGACAGCGAGACTACACAGATACGCAGTATTTT

d_call: NA
j_call: TRBJ2-7
v_call: TRBV20-1
cdr3_length: 13
clone_size: many
cdr3_aa: CSARGAAEWEQYF
cdr3_nt: TGCAGTGCTCGGGGGGCGGCCGAGTGGGAGCAGTACTTC

d_call: NA
j_call: TRBJ2-1
v_call: TRBV28
cdr3_length: 12
clone_size: few
cdr3_aa: CASSWPSNEQFF
cdr3_nt: TGTGCCAGCAGTTGGCCCTCCAATGAGCAGTTCTTC

d_call: NA
j_call: TRBJ2-3
v_call: TRBV12-3/TRBV12-4
cdr3_length: 14
clone_size: many
cdr3_aa: CASTTLSKTDTQYF
cdr3_nt: TGTGCCAGCACCACCCTGTCTAAGACAGATACGCAGTATTTT

d_call: TRBD2
j_call: TRBJ2-1
v_call: TRBV28
cdr3_length: 15
clone_size: NA
cdr3_aa: CASRSGTSGNDEQFF
cdr3_nt: TGTGCCAGCAGATCCGGGACTAGCGGGAACGATGAGCAGTTCTTC

d_call: TRBD2
j_call: TRBJ2-1
v_call: TRBV5-6
cdr3_length: 16
clone_size: NA
cdr3_aa: CASSFESGSPYNEQFF
cdr3_nt: TGTGCCAGCAGCTTCGAAAGCGGGAGCCCCTACAATGAGCAGTTCTTC

d_call: NA
j_call: TRBJ2-3
v_call: TRBV20-1
cdr3_length: 13
clone_size: many
cdr3_aa: CSAGTQVADTQYF
cdr3_nt: TGCAGTGCTGGGACTCAAGTCGCAGATACGCAGTATTTT

d_call: NA
j_call: TRBJ2-5
v_call: TRBV6-1
cdr3_length: 13
clone_size: many
cdr3_aa: CASNNRAQETQYF
cdr3_nt: TGTGCCAGCAATAACAGGGCTCAAGAGACCCAGTACTTC

d_call: TRBD2
j_call: TRBJ2-1
v_call: TRBV11-1
cdr3_length: 16
clone_size: many
cdr3_aa: CASSLWAGGPIYEQFF
cdr3_nt: TGTGCCAGCAGCTTATGGGCGGGAGGGCCGATCTATGAGCAGTTCTTC

d_call: TRBD2
j_call: TRBJ2-7
v_call: TRBV2
cdr3_length: 11
clone_size: many
cdr3_aa: CAQRGSYEQYF
cdr3_nt: TGTGCCCAGCGGGGGTCCTACGAGCAGTACTTC

d_call: TRBD2
j_call: TRBJ2-5
v_call: TRBV6-5
cdr3_length: 14
clone_size: many
cdr3_aa: CASSYGTSQETQYF
cdr3_nt: TGTGCCAGCAGTTACGGGACTAGTCAGGAGACCCAGTACTTC

d_call: NA
j_call: TRBJ2-5
v_call: TRBV6-5
cdr3_length: 14
clone_size: many
cdr3_aa: CASSYGTQAKTQYF
cdr3_nt: TGTGCCAGCAGTTACGGGACACAGGCTAAGACCCAGTACTTC

d_call: TRBD2
j_call: TRBJ2-1
v_call: TRBV20-1
cdr3_length: 13
clone_size: NA
cdr3_aa: CSARVLSGLEQFF
cdr3_nt: TGCAGTGCTAGAGTCCTTAGCGGGTTGGAGCAGTTCTTC

d_call: NA
j_call: TRBJ1-2
v_call: TRBV12-3/TRBV12-4
cdr3_length: 14
clone_size: many
cdr3_aa: CASSLPSSSYGYTF
cdr3_nt: TGTGCCAGCAGCCTCCCGTCTTCTAGCTATGGCTACACCTTC

d_call: NA
j_call: TRBJ1-1
v_call: TRBV29-1
cdr3_length: 14
clone_size: few
cdr3_aa: CSVEKQGVNTEAFF
cdr3_nt: TGCAGCGTTGAAAAACAGGGTGTGAACACTGAAGCTTTCTTT

d_call: TRBD2
j_call: TRBJ2-5
v_call: TRBV7-2
cdr3_length: 18
clone_size: NA
cdr3_aa: CASSLERLAGRRVETQYF
cdr3_nt: TGTGCCAGCAGCTTAGAGCGGCTAGCGGGAAGGAGGGTGGAGACCCAGTACTTC

d_call: TRBD1
j_call: TRBJ1-6
v_call: TRBV3-1
cdr3_length: 14
clone_size: few
cdr3_aa: CASSPTGQYPPLHF
cdr3_nt: TGTGCCAGCAGCCCAACGGGACAGTATCCACCCCTCCACTTT

d_call: NA
j_call: TRBJ2-7
v_call: TRBV28
cdr3_length: 15
clone_size: many
cdr3_aa: CASSIPSDVSYEQYF
cdr3_nt: TGTGCCAGCAGTATCCCGTCCGATGTCTCCTACGAGCAGTACTTC

d_call: TRBD1
j_call: TRBJ1-5
v_call: TRBV7-9
cdr3_length: 17
clone_size: many
cdr3_aa: CASSLKETGGFDQPQHF
cdr3_nt: TGTGCCAGCAGCTTAAAAGAGACAGGGGGCTTTGATCAGCCCCAGCATTTT

d_call: TRBD2
j_call: TRBJ2-2
v_call: TRBV6-2/TRBV6-3
cdr3_length: 14
clone_size: many
cdr3_aa: CASSDGTSTGELFF
cdr3_nt: TGTGCCAGCAGTGACGGGACTAGCACCGGGGAGCTGTTTTTT

d_call: NA
j_call: TRBJ2-7
v_call: TRBV29-1
cdr3_length: 13
clone_size: NA
cdr3_aa: CSVGGVGSGEQYF
cdr3_nt: TGCAGCGTTGGGGGCGTGGGGAGTGGCGAGCAGTACTTC

d_call: TRBD1
j_call: TRBJ1-5
v_call: TRBV28
cdr3_length: 15
clone_size: NA
cdr3_aa: CASRTGTGPNQPQHF
cdr3_nt: TGTGCCAGCAGGACCGGGACAGGACCCAATCAGCCCCAGCATTTT

d_call: NA
j_call: TRBJ2-7
v_call: TRBV18
cdr3_length: 12
clone_size: many
cdr3_aa: CASSIRGDEQYF
cdr3_nt: TGTGCCAGCTCAATCAGGGGGGACGAGCAGTACTTC

d_call: TRBD1
j_call: TRBJ1-1
v_call: TRBV29-1
cdr3_length: 16
clone_size: many
cdr3_aa: CSVVQGARGRNTEAFF
cdr3_nt: TGCAGCGTTGTCCAGGGGGCGAGGGGGCGGAACACTGAAGCTTTCTTT

d_call: TRBD1
j_call: TRBJ2-7
v_call: TRBV20-1
cdr3_length: 13
clone_size: many
cdr3_aa: CSAPGQSSYEQYF
cdr3_nt: TGCAGTGCCCCGGGACAGAGTTCGTACGAGCAGTACTTC

d_call: NA
j_call: TRBJ1-6
v_call: TRBV11-2
cdr3_length: 13
clone_size: NA
cdr3_aa: CASSLAGLSPLHF
cdr3_nt: TGTGCCAGCAGCTTAGCCGGACTTTCACCCCTCCACTTT

d_call: NA
j_call: TRBJ2-5
v_call: TRBV29-1
cdr3_length: 13
clone_size: few
cdr3_aa: CSVLFQDGETQYF
cdr3_nt: TGCAGCGTACTCTTTCAGGACGGAGAGACCCAGTACTTC

d_call: NA
j_call: TRBJ1-1
v_call: TRBV28
cdr3_length: 11
clone_size: many
cdr3_aa: CASSRHLKAFF
cdr3_nt: TGTGCCAGCAGTCGCCATCTTAAAGCTTTCTTT

d_call: NA
j_call: TRBJ2-7
v_call: TRBV3-1
cdr3_length: 12
clone_size: NA
cdr3_aa: CAVGRSSYEQYF
cdr3_nt: TGTGCGGTGGGGAGGAGCTCCTACGAGCAGTACTTC

d_call: NA
j_call: TRBJ2-3
v_call: TRBV27
cdr3_length: 13
clone_size: many
cdr3_aa: CASSLGVPDTQYF
cdr3_nt: TGTGCCAGCAGTTTAGGGGTACCAGATACGCAGTATTTT

d_call: NA
j_call: TRBJ1-1
v_call: TRBV5-1
cdr3_length: 14
clone_size: NA
cdr3_aa: CASSWGAAGESAFF
cdr3_nt: TGCGCCAGCAGCTGGGGTGCGGCCGGCGAGTCGGCTTTCTTT

d_call: NA
j_call: TRBJ1-5
v_call: TRBV7-8
cdr3_length: 18
clone_size: NA
cdr3_aa: CASSLYNLRSRGNQPQHF
cdr3_nt: TGTGCCAGCAGCTTATATAACCTTCGCTCGAGGGGTAATCAGCCCCAGCATTTT

d_call: NA
j_call: TRBJ1-1
v_call: TRBV20-1
cdr3_length: 14
clone_size: few
cdr3_aa: CSASEGGARPEGIF
cdr3_nt: TGCAGTGCTAGTGAGGGTGGGGCCCGGCCGGAAGGGATCTTT

d_call: TRBD1
j_call: TRBJ2-2
v_call: TRBV24-1
cdr3_length: 21
clone_size: NA
cdr3_aa: CASSDGRGQGALWPNTGELFF
cdr3_nt: TGTGCCTCCAGTGATGGCCGGGGACAGGGGGCGCTTTGGCCGAACACCGGGGAGCTGTTTTTT

d_call: NA
j_call: TRBJ2-7
v_call: TRBV20-1
cdr3_length: 13
clone_size: few
cdr3_aa: CSASPRNEHEQYF
cdr3_nt: TGCAGTGCTAGCCCTCGAAACGAACACGAGCAGTACTTC

d_call: NA
j_call: TRBJ1-1
v_call: TRBV11-2
cdr3_length: 14
clone_size: many
cdr3_aa: CASSLSGMNTEAFF
cdr3_nt: TGTGCCAGCAGCTTATCGGGGATGAACACTGAAGCTTTCTTT

d_call: NA
j_call: TRBJ1-4
v_call: TRBV9
cdr3_length: 15
clone_size: few
cdr3_aa: CASSLSQGRGEKLFF
cdr3_nt: TGTGCCAGCAGCCTGTCCCAGGGTCGCGGTGAAAAACTGTTTTTT

d_call: TRBD2
j_call: TRBJ2-5
v_call: TRBV7-8
cdr3_length: 18
clone_size: NA
cdr3_aa: CASSSDSAGGLVRETQYF
cdr3_nt: TGTGCCAGCAGCTCGGACTCAGCGGGGGGTTTGGTTCGAGAGACCCAGTACTTC

d_call: TRBD2
j_call: TRBJ2-7
v_call: TRBV6-2/TRBV6-3
cdr3_length: 16
clone_size: NA
cdr3_aa: CASSSLIAGGPKEQYF
cdr3_nt: TGTGCCAGCAGCTCCCTGATAGCGGGAGGGCCGAAGGAGCAGTACTTC

d_call: TRBD1
j_call: TRBJ1-4
v_call: TRBV30
cdr3_length: 14
clone_size: NA
cdr3_aa: CATHKGTANEKLFF
cdr3_nt: TGTGCCACCCACAAGGGGACAGCTAATGAAAAACTGTTTTTT

d_call: TRBD2
j_call: TRBJ2-2
v_call: TRBV7-3
cdr3_length: 17
clone_size: many
cdr3_aa: CASSPIAGGTNTGELFF
cdr3_nt: TGTGCCAGCAGCCCAATAGCGGGAGGGACTAACACCGGGGAGCTGTTTTTT

d_call: NA
j_call: TRBJ2-1
v_call: TRBV6-2/TRBV6-3
cdr3_length: 14
clone_size: few
cdr3_aa: CASSYSDLGNRQFF
cdr3_nt: TGTGCCAGCAGTTACTCCGACCTGGGTAATAGGCAGTTCTTC

d_call: TRBD2
j_call: TRBJ2-1
v_call: TRBV29-1
cdr3_length: 19
clone_size: NA
cdr3_aa: CSAFLVPILAGGDHNEQFF
cdr3_nt: TGCAGCGCCTTCCTGGTTCCGATCTTAGCGGGAGGGGACCACAATGAGCAGTTCTTC

d_call: TRBD1
j_call: TRBJ2-7
v_call: TRBV20-1
cdr3_length: 14
clone_size: few
cdr3_aa: CSVQGQGDSYEQYF
cdr3_nt: TGCAGTGTCCAGGGACAGGGCGACTCCTACGAGCAGTACTTC

d_call: TRBD1
j_call: TRBJ2-1
v_call: TRBV7-9
cdr3_length: 13
clone_size: NA
cdr3_aa: CASSLYDRGEQFF
cdr3_nt: TGTGCCAGCAGCTTGTATGACAGGGGTGAGCAGTTCTTC

d_call: NA
j_call: TRBJ1-6
v_call: TRBV28
cdr3_length: 14
clone_size: many
cdr3_aa: CASEGQGMASPLHF
cdr3_nt: TGTGCTTCTGAGGGGCAGGGGATGGCGTCACCCCTCCACTTT

d_call: TRBD2
j_call: TRBJ2-3
v_call: TRBV6-1
cdr3_length: 17
clone_size: many
cdr3_aa: CASSEAALAGGGDTQYF
cdr3_nt: TGTGCCAGCAGTGAAGCCGCTCTAGCGGGGGGGGGAGATACGCAGTATTTT

d_call: NA
j_call: TRBJ1-1
v_call: TRBV6-5
cdr3_length: 13
clone_size: few
cdr3_aa: CASSYSADTEAFF
cdr3_nt: TGTGCCAGCAGTTACTCTGCGGACACTGAAGCTTTCTTT

d_call: NA
j_call: TRBJ2-7
v_call: TRBV12-3/TRBV12-4
cdr3_length: 15
clone_size: many
cdr3_aa: CASSMIDRLNYEQYF
cdr3_nt: TGTGCCAGCAGCATGATAGACAGACTGAACTACGAGCAGTACTTC

d_call: NA
j_call: TRBJ1-6
v_call: TRBV20-1
cdr3_length: 11
clone_size: few
cdr3_aa: CSAQMDSPLHF
cdr3_nt: TGCAGTGCGCAGATGGATTCACCCCTCCACTTT

d_call: NA
j_call: TRBJ2-5
v_call: TRBV19
cdr3_length: 18
clone_size: many
cdr3_aa: CASSIENSRGFGQETQYF
cdr3_nt: TGTGCCAGTAGTATAGAGAATAGCAGGGGCTTCGGCCAAGAGACCCAGTACTTC